A single sample gave rise to the 8 T cell receptor beta chains below, sequenced in a study of circulating and synovial CD4+ cells in juvenile arthritis. Only in-frame clones appear in the TCRdb table, and some are missing; sequencing was by immunoSEQ multiplex PCR. Among tens of thousands of clones listed, roughly 93% were seen once. The sample taken for sequencing was CD4+ T cells from blood. Every receptor here comes from a human donor with juvenile idiopathic arthritis.

The J gene is TRBJ2-3, the V gene TRBV4-1; 12 bases map to TRBD2. In germline, CDR1 is MGHRA, CDR2 YSYEKL. This CDR3 is built from 15 residues. With V trimmed by 1 base and J by 11 bases, 7 bases remained unmatched. As DNA, the CDR3 is TGCGCCAGCAGCCAAGGGGGACTAGCGGGCGGGGGGCAGTATTTT. As protein: CASSQGGLAGGGQYF.

CDR3 DNA: TGTGCCAGCAGCGGACAGACTTACTACGAGCAGTACTTC. Its translation is CASSGQTYYEQYF. The J gene is TRBJ2-7, the V gene TRBV28; D perhaps matches TRBD1 (6 bases). The CDR3 covers 13 residues. The V end was cut by 6 bases, the J end by 3 bases, with 12 bases between. CDR1 MDHEN and CDR2 SYDVKM come from the germline V gene.

The J gene is TRBJ2-5, the V gene TRBV5-5, with TRBD1 as a possible D gene (5 bases). The CDR3 extends over 13 amino acids. Trimming cost V 4 bases and J 6 bases, with 13 bases left between them. CDR1 and CDR2 (germline): SGHKS, YYEKEE (reference sequence). CDR3 residues: CASSLQGRQTQYF. DNA for the CDR3: TGTGCCAGCAGCCTTCAGGGTAGGCAGACCCAGTACTTC.

A single count supports this clone. The chain is built from TRBV10-3 and TRBJ2-2; 11 bases agree with TRBD2. There are 14 residues in the CDR3. The V gene's germline CDR1 is ENHRY and CDR2 SYGVKD. CDR3 amino acids: CAMGTSGNTGELFF. CDR3 bases: TGTGCGATGGGGACTAGCGGAAACACCGGGGAGCTGTTTTTT.

The chain recombines TRBV11-3 with TRBJ2-5; 7 bases align to TRBD1. Germline V CDR1 and CDR2: SGHNT, YENEEA. The V and J ends lost 6 bases and 3 bases, in that order; junction bases with no gene match: 7. The CDR3 extends over 14 amino acids. The CDR3 spells CASSRTGGEETQYF. In nucleotides, the CDR3 is TGTGCCAGCAGTCGGACAGGTGGGGAAGAGACCCAGTACTTC.

J is TRBJ2-7 and V is TRBV2, with a weak D call TRBD1 (6 bases). The CDR3 is 16 residues long. From germline, CDR1 is SNHLY and CDR2 FYNNEI. Trimming left V 6 bases short and J 3 bases short, with 21 bases between. CDR3 DNA sequence: TGTGCCAGCAGAAGCCTCCACCGGGACAAAGACTACGAGCAGTACTTC. Its protein is CASRSLHRDKDYEQYF.

The V gene is TRBV11-2, the J gene TRBJ2-1, with no clear D. The CDR3 length is 13 residues. Trimming removed 4 bases at V and 12 bases at J, with 16 bases between. Germline CDR1 reads SGHAT; CDR2 reads FQNNGV. The CDR3 nucleotides are TGTGCCAGCAGCTCCGAGCGCACCTCTCGGCAGTTCTTC. It encodes CASSSERTSRQFF.

The CDR3 DNA sequence: TGTGCCAGCAGCCAAGTGTTTTCGGCTAGCTCAGATACGCAGTATTTT. Protein: CASSQVFSASSDTQYF. The V gene is TRBV14, the J gene TRBJ2-3; D is possibly TRBD2 (5 bases). Germline V CDR1 and CDR2: SGHDN, FVKESK. The V end lost 1 base, the J end lost 4 bases, and 15 bases lay between the germline ends. The length of the CDR3 is 16 residues.